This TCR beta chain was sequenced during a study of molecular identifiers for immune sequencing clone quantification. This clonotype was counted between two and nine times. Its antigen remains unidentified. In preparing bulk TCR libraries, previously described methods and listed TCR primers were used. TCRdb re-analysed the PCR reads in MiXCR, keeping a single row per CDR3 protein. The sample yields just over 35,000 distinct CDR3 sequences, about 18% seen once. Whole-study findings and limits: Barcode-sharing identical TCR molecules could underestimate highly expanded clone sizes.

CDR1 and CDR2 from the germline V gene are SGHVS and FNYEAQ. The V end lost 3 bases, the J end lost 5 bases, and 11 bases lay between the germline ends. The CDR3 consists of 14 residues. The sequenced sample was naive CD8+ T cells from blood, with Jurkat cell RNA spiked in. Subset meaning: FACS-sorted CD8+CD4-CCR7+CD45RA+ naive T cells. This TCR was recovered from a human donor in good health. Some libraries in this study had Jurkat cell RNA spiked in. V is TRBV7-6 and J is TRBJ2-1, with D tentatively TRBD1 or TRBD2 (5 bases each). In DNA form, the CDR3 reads TGTGCCAGCAGCTTTCCCGGGACCCACAATGAGCAGTTCTTC. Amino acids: CASSFPGTHNEQFF.